This entry describes one T cell receptor (beta chain). Its antigen is as yet unknown. This cohort consisted of healthy bone marrow donors. This CDR3 comprises 16 residues. V shed 1 base and J 7 bases; nucleotides not matched to a gene: 14. Germline loops: CDR1 GTSNPN, CDR2 SVGIG (reference sequence). Primers for the PCR totalled 60 Vbeta and 13 Jbeta. Original methodology: As a later analysis found, there were 78 million or so unique TCR beta chains, of which 8.5 million to 13 million were shared. Assay used: immunoSEQ multiplex PCR; TCRdb lists only in-frame clones, some missing. Clone size and V and J calls were adopted from that table, with D and trimming inferred from the DNA. The sample includes about 270,000 clones, roughly 70% of them seen just once. This record belongs to a study of cytomegalovirus exposure and HLA in healthy donors. Study findings and constraints: The listing of 150 to 200 TCR beta chains classed them as cytomegalovirus-associated.

The chain recombines TRBV30 with TRBJ1-1, with 8 bases identical to TRBD1. Sample: PBMCs. The receptor comes from a female donor in good health and CMV-seronegative. CDR3 loop: CAWSAYTGGRNVEAFF. The CDR3 nucleotides are TGTGCCTGGAGTGCATACACAGGGGGAAGGAACGTTGAAGCTTTCTTT.